One sample yielded the 9 T cell receptor beta chains listed below, sequenced in a study of shared clonotypes between healthy human individuals. Naive CD8 populations comprised CD45RO-negative cells positively selected for CCR7, excluding terminally differentiated effector memory CD45RA+ cells. Sequenced by immunoSEQ multiplex PCR; TCRdb stores in-frame clones only, minus some. This sample has about 2.1 million clones, with roughly 93% found just once. Input material: naive CD8+ T cells from PBMCs. All receptors derive from a man in his late teens or twenties in good health. Some clones in this sample may be carry-over from other donors' samples.

Points on this clone: Within the sample, other DNA sequences also encode this same CDR3. V and J are TRBV7-9 and TRBJ2-1; no clear D gene. CDR1 and CDR2 from the germline V gene are SEHNR and FQNEAQ (reference sequence). The V and J ends lost 1 base and 8 bases respectively, with 3 bases between them. CDR3 length: 11 residues. CDR3 DNA sequence: TGTGCCAGCAGCTTAGGCGATGAGCAGTTCTTC. It encodes CASSLGDEQFF.

J is TRBJ1-2 and V is TRBV15; 10 nucleotides align to TRBD1. CDR1 and CDR2 from the germline V gene are LNHNV and YYDKDF (reference sequence). Trimming cost V 3 bases and J 8 bases; bases outside gene matches: 15. This CDR3 has 17 residues. CDR3: CATSRTTNPGTGEGYTF. CDR3 in DNA: TGTGCCACCAGCAGGACGACCAACCCCGGGACAGGGGAGGGCTACACCTTC.

V is TRBV19 and J is TRBJ1-1, with D maybe TRBD1 (5 bases). The V end was cut by 4 bases, the J end by 7 bases, with 22 bases between. The CDR3 covers 16 residues. Germline V gene lookup returns CDR1 LNHDA and CDR2 SQIVND (reference sequence). CDR3 DNA sequence: TGTGCCAGTAGTACCCATTTCACGGGGGAGAAGGGTGAAGCTTTCTTT. It codes for CASSTHFTGEKGEAFF.

CDR3 bases: TGTGCCAGCAGCTTAGGGGTTTTCCTTGAAGCTTTCTTT. Protein product: CASSLGVFLEAFF. This chain links TRBV11-2 with TRBJ1-1; the D is unclear. This CDR3 is built from 13 residues. Germline-derived CDR1 and CDR2 are SGHAT and FQNNGV. Trimming took 1 base from V and 7 from J, leaving 10 bases between them.

As concerns this clone: Other DNA sequences in this specimen translate into the identical CDR3. This chain uses TRBV27 with TRBJ2-7; D call uncertain. Trimming pared 1 base from V and 2 bases from J, leaving 6 bases between. The CDR3 totals 13 residues. Per the germline V gene, CDR1 is MNHEY and CDR2 is SMNVEV (reference sequence). CDR3 in amino acids: CASSLFPTYEQYF. As DNA, the CDR3 is TGTGCCAGCAGTTTATTCCCCACCTACGAGCAGTACTTC.

This clone has only one observation. The chain carries TRBV4-1 and TRBJ2-1; TRBD2 aligns across 7 bases. This CDR3 contains 15 residues. V was clipped by 2 bases and J by 7 bases; unmatched bases: 8. Germline V gene data show CDR1 as MGHRA and CDR2 as YSYEKL. Written as DNA, the CDR3 is TGCGCCAGCAGCCAACCGCCACTAGCGCTGAATGAGCAGTTCTTC. Translated, it gives CASSQPPLALNEQFF.

The CDR3 nucleotides read TGTGCCAGTAGTATAATGGGACAGACCTACTCTGGGGCCAACGTCCTGACTTTC. Its protein is CASSIMGQTYSGANVLTF. The J gene is TRBJ2-6, the V gene TRBV19; 7 bases match TRBD1. V shed 2 bases, J shed 0 bases, and the junction held 7 bases outside the gene matches. Germline V gene data show CDR1 as LNHDA and CDR2 as SQIVND (reference sequence). The CDR3 spans 18 residues.

The chain combines TRBV27 with TRBJ2-2, with D hard to call. The CDR3 is 14 amino acids. The V gene lost 2 bases and the J gene lost 6 bases, with 10 bases spanning the gap. CDR1 is MNHEY and CDR2 is SMNVEV in the germline V gene (reference sequence). DNA for the CDR3: TGTGCCAGCAGTTTAATAGGCCGGGCCGGGGAGCTGTTTTTT. Its translation: CASSLIGRAGELFF.

The chain carries TRBV5-1 and TRBJ1-1, with TRBD1 as a possible D gene (6 bases). Germline V gene sequence: CDR1 SGHRS, CDR2 YFSETQ. The CDR3 sequence is 15 residues long. The ends were cut back, 9 bases at V and 0 bases at J, with 18 bases in the middle. The CDR3 sequence: CATRQGRDMNTEAFF. The CDR3 bases are TGCGCCACGCGCCAGGGGCGCGATATGAACACTGAAGCTTTCTTT. The complete variable domain, with remaining parts taken from reference TRBV5-1 and TRBJ1-1, reads KAGVTQTPRYLIKTRGQQVTLSCSPISGHRSVSWYQQTPGQGLQFLFEYFSETQRNKGNFPGRFSGRQFSNSRSEMNVSTLELGDSALYLCATRQGRDMNTEAFFGQGTRLTVV.